The TCR beta chain described here comes from a study of Graves' ophthalmopathy and Graves' hyperthyroidism. As for the study in general: Peripheral blood collection took place at initial diagnosis, before any treatment.

The authors isolated PBMCs from around 10 ml of fresh peripheral blood. The sequenced template was RNA, covering the TCR beta CDR3 region. Scientists carried out first-round RT-PCR using HTBI primers and then a second-round multiplex PCR. TCRdb re-called the multiplex PCR reads with MiXCR, one entry per CDR3 protein. The sample lists 200,000 to 250,000 distinct CDR3 sequences; around a fifth were seen once. Findings of the study overall: For separating ophthalmopathy from stable hyperthyroidism, a 13-signature model gave under 90% sensitivity and roughly 79% specificity.

In its sample, this clonotype was seen many times. Its antigen is unknown. J lost 0 bases, V lost 6 bases, and 8 bases had no gene match. The CDR3 runs to 16 residues. Germline CDR1 reads MNHNS; CDR2 reads SASEGT. J is TRBJ2-4 and V is TRBV6-1; the match to TRBD2 covers 7 bases. The sample taken for sequencing was peripheral blood. The receptor's source is a woman aged 50 to 65 with Graves' ophthalmopathy. CDR3: CASRRTSDLAKNIQYF. CDR3 DNA: TGTGCCAGCAGAAGAACTAGCGACCTAGCCAAAAACATTCAGTACTTC.